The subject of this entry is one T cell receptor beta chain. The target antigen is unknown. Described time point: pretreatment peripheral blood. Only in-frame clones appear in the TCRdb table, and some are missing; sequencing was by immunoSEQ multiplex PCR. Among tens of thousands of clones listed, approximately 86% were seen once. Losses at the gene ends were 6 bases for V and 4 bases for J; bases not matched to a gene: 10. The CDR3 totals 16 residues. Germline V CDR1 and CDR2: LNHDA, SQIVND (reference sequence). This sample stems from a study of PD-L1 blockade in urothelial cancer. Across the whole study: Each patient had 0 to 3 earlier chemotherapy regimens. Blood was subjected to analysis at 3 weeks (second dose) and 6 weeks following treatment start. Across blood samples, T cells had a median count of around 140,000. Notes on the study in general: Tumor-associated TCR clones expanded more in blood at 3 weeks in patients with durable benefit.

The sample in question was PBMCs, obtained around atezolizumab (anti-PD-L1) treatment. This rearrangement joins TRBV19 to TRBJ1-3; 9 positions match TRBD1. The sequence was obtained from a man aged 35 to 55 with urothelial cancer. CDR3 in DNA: TGTGCCAGTAGCCGGGACAGGGCCCGTTCGGGAAACACCATATATTTT. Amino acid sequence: CASSRDRARSGNTIYF.